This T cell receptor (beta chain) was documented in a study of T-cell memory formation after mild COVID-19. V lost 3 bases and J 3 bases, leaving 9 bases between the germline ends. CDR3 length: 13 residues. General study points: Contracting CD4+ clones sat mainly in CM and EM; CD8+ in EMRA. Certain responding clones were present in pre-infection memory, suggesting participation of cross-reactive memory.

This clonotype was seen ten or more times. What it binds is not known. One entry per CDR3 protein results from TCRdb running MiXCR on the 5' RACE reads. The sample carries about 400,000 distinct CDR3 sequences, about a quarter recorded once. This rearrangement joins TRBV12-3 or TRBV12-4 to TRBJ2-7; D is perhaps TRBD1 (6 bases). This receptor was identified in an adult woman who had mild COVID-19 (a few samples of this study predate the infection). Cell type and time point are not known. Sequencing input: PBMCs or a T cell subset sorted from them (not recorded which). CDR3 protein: CASSLQGHYEQYF. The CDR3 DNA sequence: TGTGCCAGCAGTTTGCAGGGGCACTACGAGCAGTACTTC.